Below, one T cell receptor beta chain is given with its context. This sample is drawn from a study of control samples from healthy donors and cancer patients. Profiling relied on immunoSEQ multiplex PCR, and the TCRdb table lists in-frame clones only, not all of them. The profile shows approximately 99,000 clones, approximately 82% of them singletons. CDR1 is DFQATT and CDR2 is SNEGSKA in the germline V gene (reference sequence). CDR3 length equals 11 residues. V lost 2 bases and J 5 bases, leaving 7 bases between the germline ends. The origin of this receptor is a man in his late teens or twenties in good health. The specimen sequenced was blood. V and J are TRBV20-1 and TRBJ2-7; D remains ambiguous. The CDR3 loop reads CSARSGNEQYV. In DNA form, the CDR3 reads TGCAGTGCTAGATCGGGTAACGAGCAGTACGTC.